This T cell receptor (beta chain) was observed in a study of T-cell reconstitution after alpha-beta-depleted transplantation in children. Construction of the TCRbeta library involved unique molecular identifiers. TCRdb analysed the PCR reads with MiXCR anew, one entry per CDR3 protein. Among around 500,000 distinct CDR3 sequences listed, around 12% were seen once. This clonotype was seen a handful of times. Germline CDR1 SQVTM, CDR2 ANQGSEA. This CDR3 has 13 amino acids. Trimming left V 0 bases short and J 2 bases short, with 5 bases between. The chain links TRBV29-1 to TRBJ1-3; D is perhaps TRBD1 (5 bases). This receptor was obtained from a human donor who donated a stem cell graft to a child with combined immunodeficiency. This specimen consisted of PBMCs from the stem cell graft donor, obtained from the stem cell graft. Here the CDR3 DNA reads TGCAGCGTTGAAGACAGGGCTGGAAACACCATATATTTT. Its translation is CSVEDRAGNTIYF. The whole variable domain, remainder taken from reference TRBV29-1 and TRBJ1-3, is SAVISQKPSRDICQRGTSLTIQCQVDSQVTMMFWYRQQPGQSLTLIATANQGSEATYESGFVIDKFPISRPNLTFSTLTVSNMSPEDSSIYLCSVEDRAGNTIYFGEGSWLTVV.